The 32 T cell receptor beta chains listed next were all sequenced from one sample in a study of T-cell reconstitution after alpha-beta-depleted transplantation in children. During its preparation, the TCRbeta library received unique molecular identifiers. TCRdb ran MiXCR on the PCR reads and lists one entry per CDR3 protein. Of fewer than 450,000 distinct CDR3 sequences in the sample, around 15% were seen once. Specimen: PBMCs, mostly from graft donor cells, collected 360 days after TCRalphabeta/CD19-depleted stem cell transplant. Every receptor here comes from a male patient aged 2-15 years who had a stem cell transplant for acute lymphoblastic leukemia, so the T cells may come from the graft donor.

The rearrangement links TRBV7-8 to TRBJ1-6; possibly TRBD1 for D (6 bases). V was clipped by 1 base and J by 3 bases, with 13 bases between them. Looked up from germline, CDR1 is SGHVS and CDR2 is FQNEAQ. CDR3 length: 17 amino acids. The CDR3 DNA is TGTGCCAGCAGCTTAGTCGGCAGGGGATACTATAATTCACCCCTCCACTTT. It translates to CASSLVGRGYYNSPLHF. The full variable domain, rest sourced from reference TRBV7-8 and TRBJ1-6, is GAGVSQSPRYKVAKRGQDVALRCDPISGHVSLFWYQQALGQGPEFLTYFQNEAQLDKSGLPSDRFFAERPEGSVSTLKIQRTQQEDSAVYLCASSLVGRGYYNSPLHFGNGTRLTVT.

This clonotype has a handful of counts. J is TRBJ1-4 and V is TRBV6-1; D is unresolved. CDR3 length: 13 amino acids. The germline V gene encodes CDR1 MNHNS and CDR2 SASEGT. V lost 8 bases, J lost 6 bases, and 13 bases lay in between. CDR3 in amino acids: CASGVVGDEKLFF. The CDR3 DNA sequence: TGTGCCAGCGGCGTTGTAGGAGATGAAAAACTGTTTTTT.

V and J are TRBV20-1 and TRBJ2-1; D might be TRBD2 (6 bases). Germline CDR1 reads DFQATT; CDR2 reads SNEGSKA (reference sequence). The CDR3 has 14 residues. Trimming removed 6 bases from V and 10 bases from J, with 22 bases in between. Here the CDR3 reads CSATRDSPDGEQFF. The CDR3 nucleotides are TGCAGTGCGACCCGGGACTCCCCCGACGGGGAGCAGTTCTTC.

The chain couples TRBV12-3 or TRBV12-4 to TRBJ2-4, with D uncertain. This CDR3 comprises 15 residues. Trimming left V 1 base short and J 4 bases short, with 11 bases between. The DNA for the CDR3 is TGTGCCAGCAGTTTAGGTGCTTCCCCGAAAAACATTCAGTACTTC. It is translated as CASSLGASPKNIQYF.

The table lists this clonotype with a few counts. This rearrangement joins TRBV20-1 to TRBJ1-6, with 8 nucleotides matching TRBD1. The ends lost 3 bases at V and 9 bases at J; junction bases unmatched: 10. The CDR3 runs 15 residues. Per germline, CDR1 DFQATT and CDR2 SNEGSKA (reference sequence). The CDR3 loop reads CSARGTDRASSPLHF. The CDR3 DNA follows: TGCAGTGCTAGGGGAACGGACAGGGCCAGTTCACCCCTCCACTTT.

This clonotype was counted between two and nine times. The chain links TRBV29-1 to TRBJ2-1; unclear D gene. V was trimmed by 5 bases and J by 4 bases, leaving 15 bases between them. The CDR3 is 14 residues long. Germline V gene data show CDR1 as SQVTM and CDR2 as ANQGSEA. The CDR3 reads CSVLDGPAYNEQFF. The CDR3 DNA is TGCAGCGTTCTTGACGGCCCGGCATACAATGAGCAGTTCTTC.

This clonotype turned up a few times. One end of the junction varies from germline; a read error may be responsible. This sequence joins TRBV6-2 or TRBV6-3 and TRBJ2-1; 11 bases fit TRBD2. The germline V gene encodes CDR1 MNHEY and CDR2 SVGEGT. This CDR3 region has 12 residues. Here the CDR3 DNA reads TGTGCCAGCAGTCGAACTAGCGGGAGTTCGGTCTTC. Amino acids: CASSRTSGSSVF.

This clonotype was recorded a few times. V gene TRBV11-2 combines with J gene TRBJ2-1; the match to TRBD2 covers 10 bases. The CDR3 is 17 amino acids. Trimming took 4 bases from V and 5 from J; bases not matched to a gene: 11. Germline values: CDR1 SGHAT, CDR2 FQNNGV. CDR3 nucleotides: TGTGCCAGCAGCTCATATCCACTAGCGGGACCGAACAATGAGCAGTTCTTC. Its protein product is CASSSYPLAGPNNEQFF.

This clonotype was seen more than once but under ten times. The chain carries TRBV5-5 and TRBJ2-6, with D tentatively TRBD1 or TRBD2 (6 bases each). Germline V gene lookup returns CDR1 SGHKS and CDR2 YYEKEE (reference sequence). The CDR3 extends over 17 amino acids. Trimming shortened V by 0 bases and J by 2 bases, and 12 bases separated the two germline ends. CDR3 amino acids: CASSLVGGSTGANVLTF. The CDR3 DNA sequence: TGTGCCAGCAGCTTGGTGGGGGGCTCGACTGGGGCCAACGTCCTGACTTTC.

A few counts support this clonotype. The chain has TRBV4-2 and TRBJ2-1; D possibly corresponds to TRBD1 (6 bases). This CDR3 has 16 residues. The germline gives CDR1 LGHNA, CDR2 YNFKEQ. V shed 1 base and J shed 1 base, with 11 bases lying between them. CDR3: CASSQVGQGSYNEQFF. CDR3 in DNA: TGTGCCAGCAGCCAAGTTGGGCAGGGGTCCTACAATGAGCAGTTCTTC.

The J gene is TRBJ2-2, the V gene TRBV15, with 10 bases identical to TRBD2. This CDR3 spans 14 amino acids. J lost 4 bases, V lost 8 bases, and 4 bases had no gene match. The germline V gene has CDR1 LNHNV and CDR2 YYDKDF (reference sequence). The CDR3 DNA follows: TGTGCCACCGGGGGACTAGCGTCCACCGGGGAGCTGTTTTTT. It translates to CATGGLASTGELFF. Drawing the rest from reference TRBV15 and TRBJ2-2, the complete variable domain is DAMVIQNPRYQVTQFGKPVTLSCSQTLNHNVMYWYQQKSSQAPKLLFHYYDKDFNNEADTPDNFQSRRPNTSFCFLDIRSPGLGDTAMYLCATGGLASTGELFFGEGSRLTVL.

This clonotype turned up a few times. The CDR3 protein is CASSPWQQETQYF. The CDR3 DNA is TGTGCCAGCTCACCGTGGCAGCAAGAGACCCAGTACTTC. The chain couples TRBV18 to TRBJ2-5; D call uncertain. Trimming pared 3 bases from V and 2 bases from J, leaving 7 bases between. The CDR3 is 13 amino acids. Per germline, CDR1 KGHSH and CDR2 LQKENI.

About this clonotype: An end of the junction differs from the germline gene, which may be a read error. The V gene is TRBV28, the J gene TRBJ2-7; 8 bases line up with TRBD2. This CDR3 comprises 12 residues. Germline CDR1 reads MDHEN; CDR2 reads SYDVKM. The CDR3 region is CASSLPAGTRHF. The CDR3 bases are TGTGCCAGCAGTTTGCCCGCCGGGACTAGGCACTTC.

The rearrangement joins TRBV4-3 to TRBJ2-1, with D perhaps TRBD1 (6 bases). Between the trimmed V and J ends, which lost 0 bases and 11 bases, there was a span of 11 bases. The CDR3 consists of 13 residues. Germline CDR1 reads LGHNA; CDR2 reads YSLEER. The CDR3 is CASSQDLQGQQFF. The DNA for the CDR3 is TGCGCCAGCAGCCAAGATCTCCAGGGGCAGCAGTTCTTC.

This chain links TRBV28 with TRBJ2-6; TRBD1 is a possible D gene (6 bases). The CDR3 is made up of 14 amino acids. Germline lookup yields CDR1 MDHEN and CDR2 SYDVKM. Trimming took off 8 bases at V and 4 bases at J, with 12 bases between the two ends. The CDR3 loop is CASGNREGANVLTF. For the CDR3, the DNA is TGTGCCAGCGGAAACAGGGAGGGGGCCAACGTCCTGACTTTC.

The chain has TRBV7-2 and TRBJ1-5; no firm D call. The CDR3 runs to 15 residues. Germline V gene data show CDR1 as SGHTA and CDR2 as FQGNSA. Trimming removed 2 bases at V and 3 bases at J, with 11 bases between. The DNA for the CDR3 is TGTGCCAGCAGCTTATTCATCACCGACAATCAGCCCCAGCATTTT. Translating it yields CASSLFITDNQPQHF.

This clonotype was counted a few times. The J gene is TRBJ2-3, the V gene TRBV29-1, with TRBD2 as a possible D gene (5 bases). The CDR3 extends over 15 amino acids. V gave up 7 bases and J gave up 2 bases, with 19 bases separating them. Per the germline V gene, CDR1 is SQVTM and CDR2 is ANQGSEA. CDR3 sequence (DNA): TGCAGCGCCGGACGTCTAGCCCAGGACACAGATACGCAGTATTTT. It is translated as CSAGRLAQDTDTQYF.

The CDR3 sequence is CATSRGQETGNTIYF. CDR3 bases: TGTGCCACCAGCAGAGGCCAAGAAACTGGAAACACCATATATTTT. The J gene is TRBJ1-3, the V gene TRBV15, with no clear D. Trimming took off 1 base at V and 2 bases at J, with 9 bases between the two ends. This CDR3 has 15 residues. Looked up from germline, CDR1 is LNHNV and CDR2 is YYDKDF (reference sequence).

This clonotype was counted many times. The chain is built from TRBV6-5 and TRBJ1-6, with D unresolved. Trimming cost V 3 bases and J 5 bases, with 11 bases left between them. The germline V gene has CDR1 MNHEY and CDR2 SVGAGI. There are 15 residues in the CDR3. The CDR3: CASSYRHLDNSPLHF. The DNA for the CDR3 is TGTGCCAGCAGTTATCGACATTTAGATAATTCACCCCTCCACTTT.

This clonotype was recorded at least ten times. The chain joins TRBV20-1 to TRBJ2-5; maybe TRBD1 (6 bases). V was shortened by 5 bases and J by 0 bases, with 16 bases between the two germline ends. The CDR3 consists of 15 residues. Germline V gene sequence: CDR1 DFQATT, CDR2 SNEGSKA (reference sequence). The CDR3 sequence is CSARLQGTHQETQYF. The CDR3 DNA sequence: TGCAGTGCTCGTCTCCAGGGGACCCACCAAGAGACCCAGTACTTC.

The chain has TRBV7-9 and TRBJ2-5; the match to TRBD2 covers 12 bases. Germline V lookup: CDR1 SEHNR, CDR2 FQNEAQ (reference sequence). The CDR3 extends over 15 amino acids. J was trimmed by 4 bases and V by 5 bases; bases with no gene match: 5. The CDR3, as DNA: TGTGCCAGCAGCCCCCTAGCGGGAGGGCCAGAGACCCAGTACTTC. The encoded protein is CASSPLAGGPETQYF.

This clonotype has a handful of counts. The chain couples TRBV6-2 or TRBV6-3 to TRBJ2-7, with TRBD2 identical over 9 bases. With 0 bases clipped from V and 2 bases from J, the junction kept 14 bases outside the gene matches. This CDR3 comprises 19 residues. From germline, CDR1 is MNHEY and CDR2 SVGEGT. The CDR3 nucleotides are TGTGCCAGCAGTTACTCACACGATACTTATAGCGGGAGCCCCTACGAGCAGTACTTC. It codes for CASSYSHDTYSGSPYEQYF.

Ten or more counts support this clonotype. The chain carries TRBV3-1 and TRBJ1-3; unclear D gene. The CDR3 contains 15 residues. The V gene lost 0 bases and the J gene lost 0 bases, with 6 bases spanning the gap. Germline CDR1 and CDR2: LGHDT and YNNKEL (reference sequence). The CDR3 spells CASSQELVSGNTIYF. CDR3 coding DNA: TGTGCCAGCAGCCAAGAATTGGTCTCTGGAAACACCATATATTTT.

The chain couples TRBV25-1 to TRBJ2-5, with D possibly TRBD1 on 7 matching bases. V was clipped by 5 bases and J by 2 bases, with 18 bases between them. Germline V CDR1 and CDR2: MGHDK, SYGVNS. This CDR3 comprises 16 residues. The CDR3 loop is CASSRASGGLQETQYF. The DNA of the CDR3 is TGTGCCAGCAGTCGAGCGTCAGGGGGACTGCAAGAGACCCAGTACTTC. The variable domain in full, completed from reference TRBV25-1 and TRBJ2-5, reads EADIYQTPRYLVIGTGKKITLECSQTMGHDKMYWYQQDPGMELHLIHYSYGVNSTEKGDLSSESTVSRIRTEHFPLTLESARPSHTSQYLCASSRASGGLQETQYFGPGTRLLVL.

This clonotype was observed a few times. The chain recombines TRBV28 with TRBJ2-3, with D maybe TRBD2 (5 bases). The germline gives CDR1 MDHEN, CDR2 SYDVKM. V lost 3 bases, J lost 1 base, and 14 bases lay in between. The CDR3 covers 16 residues. CDR3 sequence reads: CASSFLTRPGTDTQYF. The CDR3 nucleotides read TGTGCCAGCAGTTTTCTTACTAGGCCGGGCACAGATACGCAGTATTTT.

The chain combines TRBV6-5 with TRBJ1-1, with D possibly being TRBD1 (5 bases). Germline V gene sequence: CDR1 MNHEY, CDR2 SVGAGI. This CDR3 has 15 amino acids. V gave up 5 bases and J gave up 2 bases, with 15 bases separating them. CDR3 nucleotides: TGTGCCAGCAGTATCCGGGGGGGGTCTAACACTGAAGCTTTCTTT. Encoded protein: CASSIRGGSNTEAFF.

This clonotype was recorded a few times. The V call is TRBV5-1, the J call TRBJ2-7; 11 bases match TRBD2. The length of the CDR3 is 15 residues. Germline loops: CDR1 SGHRS, CDR2 YFSETQ. Trimming cost V 4 bases and J 4 bases; bases outside gene matches: 7. The CDR3 DNA follows: TGCGCCAGCAGCCCCTCCGGGACTAGCGGATACGAGCAGTACTTC. This sequence encodes CASSPSGTSGYEQYF.

The genes are TRBV12-3 or TRBV12-4 and TRBJ2-1; D unclear. V gave up 8 bases and J gave up 8 bases, with 4 bases separating them. This CDR3 is 9 amino acids long. CDR3 region: CASGHEQFF. CDR3 nucleotide sequence: TGTGCCAGCGGGCATGAGCAGTTCTTC.

There are a few counts of this clonotype. The chain uses TRBV18 and TRBJ2-3; TRBD1 matches at 8 bases. The CDR3 extends over 15 amino acids. The germline V gene has CDR1 KGHSH and CDR2 LQKENI. V gave up 3 bases and J gave up 5 bases; unmatched junction bases: 7. The DNA of the CDR3 is TGTGCCAGCTCACCCACAGGGGGGCCCGGAGATACGCAGTATTTT. This sequence encodes CASSPTGGPGDTQYF.

The chain couples TRBV5-1 to TRBJ2-1; TRBD2 agrees at 10 bases. V lost 4 bases and J lost 4; bases outside the gene matches: 26. The CDR3 consists of 22 residues. Germline V CDR1 and CDR2: SGHRS, YFSETQ. The CDR3 sequence: CASSHLQGGLGLAGAVYNEQFF. The CDR3 nucleotides read TGCGCCAGCAGCCATCTACAGGGAGGGTTAGGGCTAGCGGGAGCGGTGTACAATGAGCAGTTCTTC.

This clonotype appeared a few times. The chain recombines TRBV20-1 with TRBJ2-5; 13 bases agree with TRBD2. Germline lookup yields CDR1 DFQATT and CDR2 SNEGSKA (reference sequence). There are 17 residues in the CDR3. V was clipped by 3 bases and J by 2 bases; unmatched bases: 9. In nucleotides, the CDR3 is TGCAGTGCTAGCCTTCGGGTGACTAGCGGGAGGCAAGAGACCCAGTACTTC. Its translation: CSASLRVTSGRQETQYF.

This clonotype was detected a few times. This chain joins TRBV10-2 and TRBJ2-1, with TRBD2 identical over 11 bases. Germline V lookup: CDR1 WSHSY, CDR2 SAAADI. Losses at the gene ends were 6 bases for V and 8 bases for J; bases not matched to a gene: 6. The CDR3 consists of 14 residues. The DNA of the CDR3 is TGCGCCAGCAGGCTAGCGGGAGGTGCTCATGAGCAGTTCTTC. Translated, it gives CASRLAGGAHEQFF.